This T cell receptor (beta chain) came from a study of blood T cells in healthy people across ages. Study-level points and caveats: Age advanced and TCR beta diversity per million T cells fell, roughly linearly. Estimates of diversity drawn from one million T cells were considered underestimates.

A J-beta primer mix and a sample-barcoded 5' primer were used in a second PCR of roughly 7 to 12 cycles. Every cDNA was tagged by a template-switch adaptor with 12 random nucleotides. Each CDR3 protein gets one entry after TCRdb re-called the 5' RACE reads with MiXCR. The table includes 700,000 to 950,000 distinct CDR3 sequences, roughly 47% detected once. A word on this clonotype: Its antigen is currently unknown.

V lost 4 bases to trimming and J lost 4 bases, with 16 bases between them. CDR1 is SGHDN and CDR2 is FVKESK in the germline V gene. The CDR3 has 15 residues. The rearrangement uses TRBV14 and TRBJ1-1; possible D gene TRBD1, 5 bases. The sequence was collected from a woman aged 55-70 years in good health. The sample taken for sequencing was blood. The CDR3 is CASSLPGTLLTEAFF. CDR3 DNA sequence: TGTGCCAGCAGCCTTCCCGGGACCTTGCTCACTGAAGCTTTCTTT.